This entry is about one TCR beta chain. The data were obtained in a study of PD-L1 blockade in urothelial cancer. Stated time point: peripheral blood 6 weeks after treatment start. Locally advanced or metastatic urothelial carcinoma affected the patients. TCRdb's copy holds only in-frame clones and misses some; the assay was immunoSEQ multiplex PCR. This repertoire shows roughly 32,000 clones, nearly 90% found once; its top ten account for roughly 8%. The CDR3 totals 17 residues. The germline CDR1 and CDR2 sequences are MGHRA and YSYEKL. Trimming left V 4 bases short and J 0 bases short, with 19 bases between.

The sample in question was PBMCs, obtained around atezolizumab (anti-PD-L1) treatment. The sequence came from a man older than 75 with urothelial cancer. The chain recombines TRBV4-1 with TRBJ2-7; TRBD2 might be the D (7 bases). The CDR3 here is CASSRLGGGGDSYEQYF. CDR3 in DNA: TGCGCCAGCAGCCGACTGGGGGGCGGGGGCGACTCCTACGAGCAGTACTTC.